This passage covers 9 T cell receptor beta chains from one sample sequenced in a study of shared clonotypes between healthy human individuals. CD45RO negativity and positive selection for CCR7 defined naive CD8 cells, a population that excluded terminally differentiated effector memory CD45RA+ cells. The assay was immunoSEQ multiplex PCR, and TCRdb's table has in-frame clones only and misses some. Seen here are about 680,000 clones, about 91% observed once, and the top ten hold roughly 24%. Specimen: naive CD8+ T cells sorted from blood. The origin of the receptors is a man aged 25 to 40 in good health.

This chain's CDR3 is CASSIVPGLLSSYNEQFF. CDR3 nucleotides: TGTGCCAGTAGTATAGTCCCCGGACTTCTGAGCTCCTACAATGAGCAGTTCTTC. The chain carries TRBV19 and TRBJ2-1, with D perhaps TRBD2 (5 bases). Trimming pared 1 base from V and 0 bases from J, leaving 16 bases between. The length of the CDR3 is 18 residues. Germline CDR1 LNHDA, CDR2 SQIVND (reference sequence). The full variable domain, its missing parts supplied by reference TRBV19 and TRBJ2-1, is DGGITQSPKYLFRKEGQNVTLSCEQNLNHDAMYWYRQDPGQGLRLIYYSQIVNDFQKGDIAEGYSVSREKKESFPLTVTSAQKNPTAFYLCASSIVPGLLSSYNEQFFGPGTRLTVL.

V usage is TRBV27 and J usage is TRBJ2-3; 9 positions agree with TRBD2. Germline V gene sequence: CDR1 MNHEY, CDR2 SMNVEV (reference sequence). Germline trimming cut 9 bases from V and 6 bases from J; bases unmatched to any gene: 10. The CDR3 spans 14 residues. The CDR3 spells CASYGSGSDDTQYF. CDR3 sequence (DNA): TGTGCCAGTTATGGTAGCGGGAGTGACGATACGCAGTATTTT.

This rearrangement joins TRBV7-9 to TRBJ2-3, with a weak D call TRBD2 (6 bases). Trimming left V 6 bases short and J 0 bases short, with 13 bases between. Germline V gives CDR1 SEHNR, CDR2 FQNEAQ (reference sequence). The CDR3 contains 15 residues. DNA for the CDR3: TGTGCCAGCAGGTCCCCGGGGACTAGCACAGATACGCAGTATTTT. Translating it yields CASRSPGTSTDTQYF.

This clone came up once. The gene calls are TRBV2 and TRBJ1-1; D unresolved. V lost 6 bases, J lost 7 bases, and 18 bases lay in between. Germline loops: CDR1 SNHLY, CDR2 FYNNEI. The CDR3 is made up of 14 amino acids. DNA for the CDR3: TGTGCCAGCAGCCGCCGGAGGCCAGAGGATGAAGCTTTCTTT. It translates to CASSRRRPEDEAFF.

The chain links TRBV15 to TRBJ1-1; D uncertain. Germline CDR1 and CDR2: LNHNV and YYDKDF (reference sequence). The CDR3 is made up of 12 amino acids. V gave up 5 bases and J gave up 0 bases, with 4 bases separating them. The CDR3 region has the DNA TGTGCCACCAGCGAGTTGAACACTGAAGCTTTCTTT. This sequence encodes CATSELNTEAFF.

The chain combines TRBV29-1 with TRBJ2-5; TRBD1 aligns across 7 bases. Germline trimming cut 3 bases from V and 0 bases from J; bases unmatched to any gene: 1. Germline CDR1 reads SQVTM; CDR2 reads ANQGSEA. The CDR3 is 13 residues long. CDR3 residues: CSVEGQNQETQYF. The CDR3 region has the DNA TGCAGCGTTGAGGGACAGAACCAAGAGACCCAGTACTTC.

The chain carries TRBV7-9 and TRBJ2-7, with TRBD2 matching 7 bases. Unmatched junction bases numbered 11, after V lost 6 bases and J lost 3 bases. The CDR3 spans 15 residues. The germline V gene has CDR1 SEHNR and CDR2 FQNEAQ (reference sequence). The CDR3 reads CASSPLGGNGYEQYF. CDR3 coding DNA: TGTGCCAGCAGTCCCCTGGGAGGGAACGGCTACGAGCAGTACTTC. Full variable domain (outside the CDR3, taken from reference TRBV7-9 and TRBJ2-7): DTGVSQNPRHKITKRGQNVTFRCDPISEHNRLYWYRQTLGQGPEFLTYFQNEAQLEKSRLLSDRFSAERPKGSFSTLEIQRTEQGDSAMYLCASSPLGGNGYEQYFGPGTRLTVT.

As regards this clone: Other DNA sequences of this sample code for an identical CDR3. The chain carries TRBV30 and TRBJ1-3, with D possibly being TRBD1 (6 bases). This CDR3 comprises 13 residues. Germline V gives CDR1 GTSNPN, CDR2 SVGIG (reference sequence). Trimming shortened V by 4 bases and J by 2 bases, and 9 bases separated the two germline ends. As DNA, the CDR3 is TGTGCCTGGAACGGGGGCGCTGGAAACACCATATATTTT. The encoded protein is CAWNGGAGNTIYF.

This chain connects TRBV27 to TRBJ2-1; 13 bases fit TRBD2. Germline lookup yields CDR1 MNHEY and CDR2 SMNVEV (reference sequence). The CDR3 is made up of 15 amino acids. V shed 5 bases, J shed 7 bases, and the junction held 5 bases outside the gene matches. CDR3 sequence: CASSIGTSGTNEQFF. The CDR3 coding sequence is TGTGCCAGCAGTATTGGGACTAGCGGGACGAATGAGCAGTTCTTC.